This T cell receptor (beta chain) was recovered during a study of spatial heterogeneity in lung cancer. As for the study in general: The donor population consisted of over 55 patients with untreated, early-stage non-small cell lung cancer. Detection consistently yielded more beta chains than alpha chains. Combinations of a unique TCR and a UMI were tallied in raw reads, and on average each appeared more than ten times.

V shed 7 bases and J shed 1 base, with 13 bases lying between them. The CDR3 consists of 14 residues. The V gene's germline CDR1 is MDHEN and CDR2 SYDVKM. TCRdb ran MiXCR on the 5' RACE reads and lists one entry per CDR3 protein. The table shows about 120,000 distinct CDR3 sequences, with 12% occurring only once. Described time point: blood at routine non-recurrence follow-up after resection. Unsorted whole RNA samples from tumor, nontumor lung or frozen PBMC were sequenced. The specimen comprised PBMCs, sampled at follow-up. The J gene is TRBJ1-1, the V gene TRBV28; D might be TRBD1 (5 bases). This TCR was recovered from a male donor with early-stage non-small cell lung cancer. CDR3 bases: TGTGCCAGCACCTACCCAGGGAGGAACACTGAAGCTTTCTTT. Translated: CASTYPGRNTEAFF.